The TCR beta chain described here comes from a study of T cell repertoires in cytomegalovirus infection (dated by TCRdb to between 2018 and 2021). With regard to the full study: The HLA type of each donor mattered for the analysis, because public TCR beta signatures pointed to carriage of CMV infection along with the matching HLA type.

Overall study outcomes, separate from this receptor: In both this cohort and an independent roughly 400-donor cohort, the cumulative frequency of public TCR beta family members distinguished carriers of CMV infection plus the relevant HLA type. In the ex vivo response, HLA-C-restricted CMV-specific TCR beta clonotypes were dominant, and in two of eight donors the single most frequent clonotype came from this HLA-C-restricted group.

TCRdb shows the sequencer as Illumina HiSeq 1500. In-frame beta chains were kept once TCRdb had trimmed the public reads at Q25 with fastp and called clones with MiXCR. Merged by CDR3 protein, the rows form single entries marked with the most common genes and DNA. The sample has approximately 140,000 distinct CDR3 sequences on record, less than 9.5% of them singletons. Of the sample, 10% is held by the ten largest clones. This clonotype turned up a few times. Its antigen is unknown. Base qualities are not at hand, and no much larger clone is one base apart. Sequenced sample: PBMCs. This clonotype was sampled from a human donor in good health (CMV status not recorded). Some clones in this sample may be carry-over from other donors' samples.

In nucleotides, the sequence is TGCAGCGTTGAGGGGGACAGCCCCTACGAGCAGTACTTC. It codes for CSVEGDSPYEQYF. The chain employs TRBV29-1 and TRBJ2-7, with 7 bases in between that match TRBD1. Taken from the germline V gene, the CDR1 and CDR2 loops are SQVTM and ANQGSEA. Its CDR3 holds 13 amino acids, cysteine through phenylalanine. Only the CDR3 portion is preserved as DNA: 39 bases, with reading frame beginning at the first base. The germline V end is reduced by 3 bases and the J end by 2 bases; junction bases left unmatched: 4.